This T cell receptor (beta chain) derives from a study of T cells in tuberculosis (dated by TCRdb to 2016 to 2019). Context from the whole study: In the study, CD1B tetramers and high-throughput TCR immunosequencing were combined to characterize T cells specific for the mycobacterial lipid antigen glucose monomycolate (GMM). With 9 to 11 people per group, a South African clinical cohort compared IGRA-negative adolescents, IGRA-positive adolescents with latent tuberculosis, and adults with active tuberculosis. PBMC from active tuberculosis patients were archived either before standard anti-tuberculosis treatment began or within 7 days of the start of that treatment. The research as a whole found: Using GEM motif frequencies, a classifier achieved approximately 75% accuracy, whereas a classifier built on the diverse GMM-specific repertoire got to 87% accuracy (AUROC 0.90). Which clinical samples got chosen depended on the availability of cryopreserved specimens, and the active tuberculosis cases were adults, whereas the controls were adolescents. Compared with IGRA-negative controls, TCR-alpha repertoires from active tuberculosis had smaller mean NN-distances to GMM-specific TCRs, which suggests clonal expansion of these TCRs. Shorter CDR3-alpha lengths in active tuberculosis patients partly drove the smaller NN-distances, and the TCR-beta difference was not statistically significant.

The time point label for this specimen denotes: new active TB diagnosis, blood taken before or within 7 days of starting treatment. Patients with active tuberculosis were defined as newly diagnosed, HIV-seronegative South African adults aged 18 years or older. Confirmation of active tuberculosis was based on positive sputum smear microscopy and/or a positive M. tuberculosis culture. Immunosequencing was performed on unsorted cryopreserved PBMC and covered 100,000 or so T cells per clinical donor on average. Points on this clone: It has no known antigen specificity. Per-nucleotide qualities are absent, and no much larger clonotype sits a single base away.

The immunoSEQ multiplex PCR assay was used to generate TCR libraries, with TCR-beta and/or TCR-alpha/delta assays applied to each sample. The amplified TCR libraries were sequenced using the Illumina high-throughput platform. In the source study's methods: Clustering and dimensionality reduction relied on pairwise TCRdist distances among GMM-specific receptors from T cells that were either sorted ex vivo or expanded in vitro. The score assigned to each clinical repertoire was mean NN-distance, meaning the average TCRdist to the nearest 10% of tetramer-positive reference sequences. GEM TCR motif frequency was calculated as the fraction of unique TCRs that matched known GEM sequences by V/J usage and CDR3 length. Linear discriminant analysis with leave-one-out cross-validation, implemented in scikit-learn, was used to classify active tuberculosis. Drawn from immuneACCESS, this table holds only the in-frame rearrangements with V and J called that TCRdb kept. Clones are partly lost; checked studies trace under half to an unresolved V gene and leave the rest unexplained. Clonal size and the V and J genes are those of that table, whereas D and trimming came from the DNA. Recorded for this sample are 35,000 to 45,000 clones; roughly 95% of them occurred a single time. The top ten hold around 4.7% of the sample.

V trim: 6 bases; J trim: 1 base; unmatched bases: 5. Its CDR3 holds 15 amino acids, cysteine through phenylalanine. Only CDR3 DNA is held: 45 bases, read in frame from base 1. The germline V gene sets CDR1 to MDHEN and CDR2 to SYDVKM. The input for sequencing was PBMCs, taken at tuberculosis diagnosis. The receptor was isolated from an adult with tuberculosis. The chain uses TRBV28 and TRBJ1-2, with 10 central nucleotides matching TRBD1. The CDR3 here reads CASRGTGEGNYGYTF. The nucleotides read TGTGCCAGCAGAGGGACAGGGGAGGGTAACTATGGCTACACCTTC.